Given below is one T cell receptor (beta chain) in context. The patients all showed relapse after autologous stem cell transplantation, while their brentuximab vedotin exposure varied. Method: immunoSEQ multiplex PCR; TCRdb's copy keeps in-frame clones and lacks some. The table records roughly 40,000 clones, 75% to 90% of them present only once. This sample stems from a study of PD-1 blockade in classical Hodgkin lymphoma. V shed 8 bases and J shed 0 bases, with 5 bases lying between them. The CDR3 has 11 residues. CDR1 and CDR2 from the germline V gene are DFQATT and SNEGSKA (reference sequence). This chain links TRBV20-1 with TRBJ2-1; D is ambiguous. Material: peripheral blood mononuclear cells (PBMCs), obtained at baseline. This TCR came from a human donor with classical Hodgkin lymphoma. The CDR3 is CSLSSYNEQFF. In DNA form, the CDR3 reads TGCAGTCTGAGCTCCTACAATGAGCAGTTCTTC.